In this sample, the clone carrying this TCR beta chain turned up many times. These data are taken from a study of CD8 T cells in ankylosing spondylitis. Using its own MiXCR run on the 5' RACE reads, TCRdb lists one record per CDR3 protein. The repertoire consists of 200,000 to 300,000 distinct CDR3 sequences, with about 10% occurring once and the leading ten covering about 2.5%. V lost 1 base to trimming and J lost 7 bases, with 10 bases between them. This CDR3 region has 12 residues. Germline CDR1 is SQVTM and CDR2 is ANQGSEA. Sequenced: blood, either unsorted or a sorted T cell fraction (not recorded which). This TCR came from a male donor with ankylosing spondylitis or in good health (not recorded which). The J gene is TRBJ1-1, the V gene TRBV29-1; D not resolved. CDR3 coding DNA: TGCAGCGTTGAAGGGTACCGGAGTGAAGCTTTCTTT. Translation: CSVEGYRSEAFF.